The 15 T cell receptor beta chains given below trace back to one sample, sequenced in a study of OX40 agonist ivuxolimab in advanced cancers. Data came from immunoSEQ multiplex PCR; TCRdb stores just in-frame clones and leaves some out. Here the sample spans roughly 20,000 clones, less than 85% being singletons. The input for sequencing was CD4+ or CD8+ T cells sorted from blood, taken in a trial of the OX40 agonist ivuxolimab. The receptors shown here come from an adult with an advanced solid tumor such as melanoma, head and neck, liver or kidney cancer.

This clone was seen a handful of times. This sequence joins TRBV11-2 and TRBJ2-1, with D perhaps TRBD1 (5 bases). The CDR3 runs 14 residues. The V end lost 1 base, the J end lost 8 bases, and 12 bases lay between the germline ends. Germline CDR1 SGHAT, CDR2 FQNNGV. Here the CDR3 DNA reads TGTGCCAGCAGCTTAGGGGGCGCCTGGGATGAGCAGTTCTTC. This sequence encodes CASSLGGAWDEQFF.

The J gene is TRBJ2-3, the V gene TRBV5-4; D perhaps matches TRBD2 (6 bases). Germline V CDR1 and CDR2: SGHNT, YYREEE (reference sequence). The CDR3 length is 15 residues. V was clipped by 3 bases and J by 8 bases, with 19 bases between them. The DNA of the CDR3 is TGTGCCAGCAGCTCCCTTTCGAGTGGGACTGGTACGCAGTATTTT. Protein: CASSSLSSGTGTQYF.

The V call is TRBV7-9, the J call TRBJ2-1; 12 bases align to TRBD1. The CDR3 loop spans 16 amino acids. In germline, CDR1 is SEHNR, CDR2 FQNEAQ (reference sequence). V dropped 6 bases and J dropped 8; count of bases not matched to a gene: 11. This CDR3 reads CASSLIPGQGAYEQFF. DNA of the CDR3: TGTGCCAGCAGTCTTATACCGGGACAGGGGGCCTATGAGCAGTTCTTC.

V is TRBV9 and J is TRBJ2-7, with 7 bases fitting TRBD1. The germline V gene encodes CDR1 SGDLS and CDR2 YYNGEE. After removal of 7 bases from V and 0 bases from J, the junction contained 10 bases not matched to a gene. This CDR3 has 15 residues. CDR3 sequence (DNA): TGTGCCAGCTCGTTGGGTTGGGACAGCTCCTACGAGCAGTACTTC. The encoded protein is CASSLGWDSSYEQYF.

The chain combines TRBV7-6 with TRBJ2-7; either TRBD1 or TRBD2 may fit D (5 bases each). V lost 5 bases and J lost 2, with 13 bases in between. Germline CDR1 reads SGHVS; CDR2 reads FNYEAQ. CDR3 length: 14 amino acids. CDR3 bases: TGTGCCAGCAGCCTTTTTGAGGGGACCTACGAGCAGTACTTC. Its protein is CASSLFEGTYEQYF.

The chain's CDR3 is CASSLAGQTYEQYF. In DNA form, the CDR3 reads TGCGCCAGCAGCTTGGCTGGACAGACCTACGAGCAGTACTTC. The J gene is TRBJ2-5, the V gene TRBV5-1, with D perhaps matching TRBD1 (6 bases). The last part of the DNA fits TRBJ2-7 better; the J call may be wrong. The CDR3 length is 14 residues. The germline V gene has CDR1 SGHRS and CDR2 YFSETQ.

This clone came up once. This rearrangement joins TRBV7-8 to TRBJ2-1; the match to TRBD2 covers 8 bases. Germline lookup yields CDR1 SGHVS and CDR2 FQNEAQ. V lost 4 bases, J lost 3 bases, and 2 bases stayed unmatched. This CDR3 is 14 amino acids long. The CDR3 region has the DNA TGTGCCAGCAGCTCGGGACTAGACTACAATGAGCAGTTCTTC. It specifies CASSSGLDYNEQFF. Based on the CDR3 plus reference TRBV7-8 and TRBJ2-1, the full variable domain is GAGVSQSPRYKVAKRGQDVALRCDPISGHVSLFWYQQALGQGPEFLTYFQNEAQLDKSGLPSDRFFAERPEGSVSTLKIQRTQQEDSAVYLCASSSGLDYNEQFFGPGTRLTVL.

The CDR3 sequence is CASGTGTGPAGEQFF. CDR3 sequence (DNA): TGTGCTAGTGGTACCGGGACAGGTCCCGCAGGTGAGCAGTTCTTC. The chain recombines TRBV12-5 with TRBJ2-1; 8 bases fit TRBD1. J gave up 9 bases and V 5 bases, and 12 bases lay outside the gene matches. The length of the CDR3 is 15 residues. From germline, CDR1 is LGHNT and CDR2 FRNRAP.

The V and J genes are TRBV28 and TRBJ2-7, with a weak D call TRBD1 (6 bases). The length of the CDR3 is 15 residues. The germline V gene encodes CDR1 MDHEN and CDR2 SYDVKM. V gave up 6 bases and J gave up 2 bases, with 17 bases separating them. CDR3 in DNA: TGTGCCAGCAGCTTCGGACAGTTACCAACCTACGAGCAGTACTTC. Translation gives CASSFGQLPTYEQYF.

CDR3 in DNA: TGCGCCAGCAGCCAAGCCGCAGGTCCTGGTTATGGCTACACCTTC. This gives the protein CASSQAAGPGYGYTF. The chain links TRBV4-1 to TRBJ1-2; no clear D gene. Trimming shortened V by 1 base and J by 5 bases, and 14 bases separated the two germline ends. Germline CDR1 and CDR2: MGHRA and YSYEKL. The CDR3 has 15 residues.

CDR3 loop: CASSQAGGFYEQYF. The CDR3 nucleotides are TGCGCCAGCAGCCAAGCGGGAGGGTTCTACGAGCAGTACTTC. This chain connects TRBV4-3 to TRBJ2-7, with 8 bases matching TRBD2. This CDR3 is built from 14 residues. The J segment lost 3 bases and the V segment lost 1 base, leaving 2 bases of the junction unmatched. CDR1 and CDR2 from the germline V gene are LGHNA and YSLEER.

This rearrangement joins TRBV7-3 to TRBJ2-3; 12 nucleotides line up with TRBD1. V dropped 4 bases and J dropped 5; count of bases not matched to a gene: 7. The CDR3 contains 16 residues. Germline loops: CDR1 SGHTA, CDR2 FQGTGA. The CDR3 sequence: CASSSGTGGSQDTQYF. The CDR3 DNA sequence: TGTGCCAGCAGCTCCGGGACAGGGGGCTCTCAAGATACGCAGTATTTT.

The chain joins TRBV19 to TRBJ1-2; TRBD1 is a possible D gene (5 bases). There are 15 residues in the CDR3. V was shortened by 3 bases and J by 2 bases, with 13 bases between the two germline ends. Per the germline V gene, CDR1 is LNHDA and CDR2 is SQIVND (reference sequence). CDR3 DNA sequence: TGTGCCAGTAGTATGCCCGGGGCTCCCAACTATGGCTACACCTTC. It encodes CASSMPGAPNYGYTF.

The DNA for the CDR3 is TGTGCCAGCTCACCAGAGGAGGTCGCCTACTCTGGAAACACCATATATTTT. Translating it yields CASSPEEVAYSGNTIYF. The chain has TRBV18 and TRBJ1-3; D is ambiguous. Per the germline V gene, CDR1 is KGHSH and CDR2 is LQKENI. Trimming cost V 2 bases and J 0 bases, with 14 bases left between them. The CDR3 sequence is 17 residues long.

V usage is TRBV13 and J usage is TRBJ2-6; D might be TRBD1 (6 bases). Germline CDR1 PRHDT, CDR2 FYEKMQ (reference sequence). V gave up 5 bases and J gave up 0 bases, with 11 bases separating them. The CDR3 extends over 16 amino acids. CDR3 DNA: TGTGCCAGCAGCATGGGACATTACTCTGGGGCCAACGTCCTGACTTTC. Residues: CASSMGHYSGANVLTF.